This T cell receptor beta chain was identified during a study of beta chain features in type 1 diabetes. All of the isolated RNA was reverse transcribed, so expressed TCRB transcripts were sequenced. Profiling relied on immunoSEQ multiplex PCR, and the TCRdb table lists in-frame clones only, not all of them. The sample records roughly 450,000 clones, around 14% being singletons. This clone was detected only a few times. Trimming took 2 bases from V and 3 from J, leaving 15 bases between them. There are 16 residues in the CDR3. The germline CDR1 and CDR2 sequences are SGHNT and YENEEA. This sequence joins TRBV11-3 and TRBJ2-3, with D perhaps TRBD2 (6 bases). This clonotype originated in a young man in good health. Sequenced sample: naive CD4+ T cells from blood. The CDR3 region has the DNA TGTGCCAGCAGCTTATCCCCTACTAGCAAGACAGATACGCAGTATTTT. Translated: CASSLSPTSKTDTQYF. Based on the CDR3 plus reference TRBV11-3 and TRBJ2-3, the full variable domain is EAGVVQSPRYKIIEKKQPVAFWCNPISGHNTLYWYLQNLGQGPELLIRYENEEAVDDSQLPKDRFSAERLKGVDSTLKIQPAELGDSAVYLCASSLSPTSKTDTQYFGPGTRLTVL.